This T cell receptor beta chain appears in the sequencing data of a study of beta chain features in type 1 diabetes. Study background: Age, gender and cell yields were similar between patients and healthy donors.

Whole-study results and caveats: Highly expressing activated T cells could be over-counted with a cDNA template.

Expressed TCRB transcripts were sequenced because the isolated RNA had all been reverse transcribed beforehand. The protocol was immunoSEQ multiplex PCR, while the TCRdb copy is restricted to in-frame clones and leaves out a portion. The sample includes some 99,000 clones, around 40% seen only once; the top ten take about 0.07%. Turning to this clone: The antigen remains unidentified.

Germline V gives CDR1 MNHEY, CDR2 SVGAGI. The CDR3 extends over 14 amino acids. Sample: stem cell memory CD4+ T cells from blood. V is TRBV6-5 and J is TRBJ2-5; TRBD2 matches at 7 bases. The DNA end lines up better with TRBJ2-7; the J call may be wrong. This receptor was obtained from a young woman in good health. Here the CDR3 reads CASRPTSLYYEQYF. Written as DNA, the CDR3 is TGTGCCAGCAGACCGACTAGCTTGTACTACGAGCAGTACTTC.